Each of the 2 T cell receptor beta chains below was sequenced from the same sample in a study of cytomegalovirus exposure and HLA in healthy donors (dated by TCRdb to 2015 to 2018). Libraries came from the immunoSEQ multiplex PCR assay. For the multiplex PCR, a mixture combining 60 forward primers for TCR Vbeta segments and 13 reverse primers for TCR Jbeta segments was used. In TCRdb, the immuneACCESS table is reduced to in-frame sequences with V and J assigned. These tables do not hold every clone; where another copy was compared, an unresolved V gene accounts for under half, and the others remain unexplained. Present in this sample are about 150,000 clones, roughly 9.8% of which were seen just once. The ten largest clonotypes hold 1.8% of the sample. Sequences were obtained from PBMCs. These receptor sequences come from a man aged 50 to 60 in good health and CMV-seronegative.

This clone was detected a few times. This chain uses TRBV5-1 with TRBJ2-5; TRBD2 might be the D (6 bases). With 5 bases removed from V and 5 bases from J, the gap between germline ends came to 13 bases. The CDR3 is made up of 13 amino acids. Germline-derived CDR1 and CDR2 are SGHRS and YFSETQ. The chain's CDR3 is CASSEEGWETQYF. DNA for the CDR3: TGCGCCAGCAGTGAGGAGGGTTGGGAGACCCAGTACTTC.

The chain employs TRBV18 and TRBJ1-5; 7 bases match TRBD1. Germline loops: CDR1 KGHSH, CDR2 LQKENI. The CDR3 sequence is 16 residues long. V trimming: 0 bases; J trimming: 0 bases; junction bases outside the gene matches: 2. DNA of the CDR3: TGTGCCAGCTCACCACCGGGACAGTCTAGCAATCAGCCCCAGCATTTT. Protein sequence: CASSPPGQSSNQPQHF.